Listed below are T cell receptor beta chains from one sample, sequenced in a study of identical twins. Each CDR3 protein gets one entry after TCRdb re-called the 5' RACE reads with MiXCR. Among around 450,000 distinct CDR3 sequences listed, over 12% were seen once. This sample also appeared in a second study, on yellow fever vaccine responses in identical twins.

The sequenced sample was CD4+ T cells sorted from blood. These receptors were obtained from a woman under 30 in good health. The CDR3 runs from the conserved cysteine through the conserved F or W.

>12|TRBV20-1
CSAGQGGYGYTF
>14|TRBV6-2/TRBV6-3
CASFTPSGYNEQFF
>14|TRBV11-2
CASSLDGTPNEQFF
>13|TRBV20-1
CSAGTSGVVGQYF
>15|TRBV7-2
CASSLRGGGTDTQYF
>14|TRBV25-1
CASTTGQDTDTQYF
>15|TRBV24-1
CATSARDRGLGEQFF
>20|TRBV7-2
CASSLAFFPSGGVSTDTQYF
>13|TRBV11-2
CASSGTRNSPLHF
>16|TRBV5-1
CASWSTTGSNTGELFF
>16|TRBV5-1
CASSLVSWGGQETQYF
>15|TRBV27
CASSSRRANTGELFF
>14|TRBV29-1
CSAGPGQGTDTQYF
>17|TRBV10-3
CAISELMVGQGSLGYTF
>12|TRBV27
CASSSRYGTQYF
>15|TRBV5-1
CASGSRSPSTNVLTF
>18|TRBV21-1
CASSKVPGEWAGTDTQYF
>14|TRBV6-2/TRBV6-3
CASSRGQKTYEQYF
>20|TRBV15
CATSRDKGTSGNLRAGELFF
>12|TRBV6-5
CATRDSVYEQYF
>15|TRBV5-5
CASSSWTGISYGYTF
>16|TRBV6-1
CASSDQAGITNYGYTF
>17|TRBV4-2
CASSQGSRTGQSYEQYF
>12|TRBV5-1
CASRRTGGEQFF
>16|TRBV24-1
CATSDYPGGPYNEQFF
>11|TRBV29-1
CGGGRGSEQYF
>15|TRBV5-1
CASSLATGGFYEQYF
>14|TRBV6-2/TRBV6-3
CASSYSEGLTEAFF
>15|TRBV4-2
CASSPSGTRDREQYF
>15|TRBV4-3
CASSQDLRVGDEQYF
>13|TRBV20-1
CSAVDRGPYEQYF
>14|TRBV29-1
CSVEVVTGTHEQYF
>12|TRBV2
CASRTGLTEAFF
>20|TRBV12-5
CASGLVGKETGPEIGYGYTF
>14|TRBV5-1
CASFGLAGNNEQFF
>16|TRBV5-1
CASSLAPSGGRDTQYF
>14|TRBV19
CASSISHGGETQYF
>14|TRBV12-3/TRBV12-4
CASSRDYPAFEQFF
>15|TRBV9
CASSVTSGRADTQYF
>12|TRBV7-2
CASSSTGYEQFF
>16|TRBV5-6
CASSLPGQGIVDEQFF
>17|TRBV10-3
CAISDGLAGADSYEQYF
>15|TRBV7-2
CASSSSTYQLGEQFF
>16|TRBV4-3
CASSQALGVAKNIQYF
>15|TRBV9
CASSVAVQGANEQFF
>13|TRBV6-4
CASSDDPGTEAFF
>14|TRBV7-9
CASSGRTQLYEQYF
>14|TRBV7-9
CASSFSVSTDTQYF
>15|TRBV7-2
CASSLDRSYNEKLFF
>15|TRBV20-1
CSATGLLTWGGELFF
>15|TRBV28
CASSLRGGAGDTQYF
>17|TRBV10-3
CAILSGTGAANTGELFF
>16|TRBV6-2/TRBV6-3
CASSHHRQGMNTEAFF
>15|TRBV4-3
CASSQAGTGTYEQYF
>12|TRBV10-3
CAISGGATEAFF
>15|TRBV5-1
CASSLGTSDAGELFF